This T cell receptor (beta chain) comes out of a study of monozygotic twins with inflammatory bowel disease. Study-wide results and limits: Whereas healthy co-twins had higher TCRbeta diversity (inverse Simpson), IBD patients had lower diversity. Treatment differences in immunosuppression may have added variability to the repertoires of patients. No separation of different T cell subtypes was possible.

CDR3 length: 17 residues. Germline-derived CDR1 and CDR2 are LGHNA and YSLEER. Someone took an approximately 2.5 ml blood sample from each of the donors. For this clonotype: The antigen is not known.

TCRdb re-called the 5' RACE reads, yielding one record per CDR3 amino acid sequence without DNA. The sample shows some 330,000 distinct CDR3 sequences, and 5.5% to 6.5% sits with its ten largest clones. V usage is TRBV4-3 and J usage is TRBJ2-4. The receptor's source is a human donor with ulcerative colitis or Crohn's disease, or a healthy co-twin of an affected twin (not recorded which). Sequencing was performed on blood. The CDR3 sequence: CASSQERLGIAKNIQYF.